The rows below give T cell receptor beta chains drawn from one sample of a study of CD8+ T cells in alopecia areata. Sequenced by immunoSEQ multiplex PCR; TCRdb stores in-frame clones only, minus some. The sample contains roughly 200,000 clones, 35% to 45% of which appear only once. This material consisted of CD4+ T cells sorted from blood, taken at approximately week 30, from a patient treated with tofacitinib. These receptors were collected from a human donor with alopecia areata. Both conserved end residues are part of each CDR3. Each record gives: J gene, clone size, D gene, V gene, CDR3 DNA, CDR3 protein. D genes are given only for firm matches. Some rows have no size entry. The others give once, few or many, or a class for an expanded clone.

TRBJ2-5 | . | . | TRBV29-1 | TGCAGCGTTGGTTTGCGCTTCGGAGAGACCCAGTACTTC | CSVGLRFGETQYF
TRBJ1-5 | few | . | TRBV6-5 | TGTGCCAGCAGACAGGCGACGAATCAGCCCCAGCATTTT | CASRQATNQPQHF
TRBJ2-1 | . | . | TRBV10-1 | TGCGCCAGCAGTGGGGCCAGAGCGACTGAGCAGTTCTTC | CASSGARATEQFF
TRBJ2-1 | many | . | TRBV6-1 | TGTGCCAGCATGTACGGGGGAGGCTCCTACAATGAGCAGTTCTTC | CASMYGGGSYNEQFF
TRBJ1-1 | . | . | TRBV29-1 | TGCAGCGTTACAGGGAGAAAGACTGAAGCTTTCTTT | CSVTGRKTEAFF
TRBJ2-1 | few | TRBD2 | TRBV29-1 | TGCAGCGTTCGAAGGGTTCTAGCGGACAATGAGCAGTTCTTC | CSVRRVLADNEQFF
TRBJ2-1 | once | . | TRBV5-1 | TGCGCCAGCAGCTGGCCCAGCGGATCAAAGCGGAATGAGCAGTTCTTC | CASSWPSGSKRNEQFF
TRBJ1-1 | . | . | TRBV20-1 | TGCAGTGCTAGAACAGAGAGGGAGGCTTTCTTT | CSARTEREAFF
TRBJ2-3 | . | TRBD2 | TRBV6-5 | TGTGCCAGCAGTTACTCGCTACGGGGGGGAGATACGCAGTATTTT | CASSYSLRGGDTQYF
TRBJ1-4 | few | TRBD1 | TRBV7-2 | TGTGCCAGCAGCTTAGCAAACGACAGGGCCGAAAAACTGTTTTTT | CASSLANDRAEKLFF
TRBJ2-6 | few | . | TRBV5-6 | TGTGCCAGCAGCTTGGTTGGACTACAATCTGGGGCCAACGTCCTGACTTTC | CASSLVGLQSGANVLTF
TRBJ2-3 | few | TRBD1 | TRBV6-5 | TGTGCCAGCAGACGGACAGGGGGCGCAGATACGCAGTATTTT | CASRRTGGADTQYF
TRBJ2-1 | . | TRBD2 | TRBV5-1 | TGCGCCAGCAGCTTGGCCGTGGCTAGCGGGAGATTGGATGAGCAGTTCTTC | CASSLAVASGRLDEQFF
TRBJ1-5 | . | TRBD1 | TRBV7-2 | TGTGCCAGCAGCTTTAAAACAGGGGAAGGTCAGCCCCAGCATTTT | CASSFKTGEGQPQHF
TRBJ2-7 | . | . | TRBV5-1 | TGCGCCAGCAGCTTGGGTGGCGAGCAGTACTTC | CASSLGGEQYF
TRBJ2-2 | few | . | TRBV19 | TGTGCCAGTATTAGCCCCGGGCAGCTGAACACCGGGGAGCTGTTTTTT | CASISPGQLNTGELFF
TRBJ1-2 | . | . | TRBV30 | TGTGCCTGGAGTGTCCTCTCGGGAGGAGGCGGGGGTGGCTACACCTTC | CAWSVLSGGGGGGYTF
TRBJ1-1 | once | TRBD1 | TRBV11-2 | TGTGCCAGCAGCCTACGGGACAGGGGGAACACTGAAGCTTTCTTT | CASSLRDRGNTEAFF
TRBJ1-5 | few | . | TRBV19 | TGTGCCAGAGCCAAGAAAGAGCAGCCCCAGCATTTT | CARAKKEQPQHF
TRBJ1-2 | . | . | TRBV6-5 | TGTGCCAGCAGTTACTCCGTAGGCGGTGGCTACACCTTC | CASSYSVGGGYTF
TRBJ2-3 | . | . | TRBV6-1 | TGTGCCAGCAGTGAAGCCCACCGTCGGACAGATACGCAGTATTTT | CASSEAHRRTDTQYF
TRBJ1-1 | few | . | TRBV30 | TGTGCCTGGAGTCAATACAGCTACACTGAAGCTTTCTTT | CAWSQYSYTEAFF
TRBJ2-3 | . | . | TRBV15 | TGTGCCACCAGCAGGACTAGCACAGATACGCAGTATTTT | CATSRTSTDTQYF
TRBJ1-2 | . | . | TRBV4-2 | TGTGCCAGCAGCCAAGATGCCTATGGCTACACCTTC | CASSQDAYGYTF